Listed here are 26 T cell receptor beta chains from one sample, sequenced in a study of control samples from healthy donors and cancer patients. The table came from immunoSEQ multiplex PCR; TCRdb's copy has only in-frame clones and leaves some out. Among roughly 400,000 clones listed, 80% to 95% were seen once. Source material: PBMCs. The receptors originated from a man between 35 and 55 years old with head and neck cancer.

The CDR3, as DNA: TGTGCCAGCAGCTACGGGAGACAGAGGTCCTCTGGAAACACCATATATTTT. The encoded protein is CASSYGRQRSSGNTIYF. J is TRBJ1-3 and V is TRBV3-1 (or the pseudogene TRBV3-2); weak D call: TRBD1 (5 bases). The CDR3 totals 17 residues. Between the trimmed V and J ends, which lost 5 bases and 0 bases, there was a span of 17 bases. The germline gives CDR1 LGHDT, CDR2 YNNKEL (reference sequence).

The chain has TRBV18 and TRBJ2-4, with 7 bases identical to TRBD1. The J segment lost 7 bases and the V segment lost 3 bases, leaving 9 bases of the junction unmatched. The CDR3 has 15 amino acids. Germline V gives CDR1 KGHSH, CDR2 LQKENI. In DNA, the CDR3 is TGTGCCAGCTCACCTCGAGGGGCAGGGGGTAACATTCAGTACTTC. It specifies CASSPRGAGGNIQYF.

The chain employs TRBV11-2 and TRBJ2-7; no clear D gene. Germline-derived CDR1 and CDR2 are SGHAT and FQNNGV. The CDR3 is 12 residues long. Trimming stripped 0 bases from V and 6 bases from J, with 6 bases between. In DNA, the CDR3 is TGTGCCAGCAGCTTAGAACCGGTCGAGCAGTACTTC. Amino acids: CASSLEPVEQYF.

The chain carries TRBV11-3 and TRBJ1-4; weak D call: TRBD1 (5 bases). V lost 2 bases and J lost 0, with 16 bases in between. This CDR3 contains 18 residues. From germline, CDR1 is SGHNT and CDR2 YENEEA. CDR3 protein: CASSLCSGTRSTNEKLFF. For the CDR3, the DNA is TGTGCCAGCAGCTTATGCTCAGGGACTAGATCAACTAATGAAAAACTGTTTTTT.

The chain is built from TRBV12-3 or TRBV12-4 and TRBJ2-7; TRBD2 is a possible D gene (6 bases). Trimming removed 3 bases from V and 6 bases from J, with 12 bases in between. The length of the CDR3 is 13 residues. Written as DNA, the CDR3 is TGTGCCAGCAGTTTGTATCCGGGGGTCGAGCAGTACTTC. Residues: CASSLYPGVEQYF.

The chain has TRBV6-5 and TRBJ2-2, with 7 bases matching TRBD1. Trimming took 0 bases from V and 3 from J; bases not matched to a gene: 4. Germline CDR1 is MNHEY and CDR2 is SVGAGI. The CDR3 is made up of 16 amino acids. The chain's CDR3 is CASSYSSGGDTGELFF. CDR3 in DNA: TGTGCCAGCAGTTACTCATCAGGGGGTGACACCGGGGAGCTGTTTTTT.

This clone was detected a few times. This chain uses TRBV19 with TRBJ2-1, with a weak D call TRBD2 (6 bases). Germline CDR1 is LNHDA and CDR2 is SQIVND (reference sequence). Between the trimmed V and J ends, which lost 5 bases and 2 bases, there was a span of 16 bases. The CDR3 totals 16 residues. The CDR3: CASSQHRGRAYNEQFF. In nucleotides, the CDR3 is TGTGCCAGTAGTCAACACCGGGGGAGAGCCTACAATGAGCAGTTCTTC.

The CDR3 coding sequence is TGTGCCAGCAGTCAGGGAAGGCCGGGCGCTTTCTTT. This translates into CASSQGRPGAFF. The V call is TRBV6-2 or TRBV6-3, the J call TRBJ1-1, with a possible D match to TRBD1 (5 bases). Trimming removed 5 bases at V and 11 bases at J, with 15 bases between. The CDR3 spans 12 residues. The germline CDR1 and CDR2 sequences are MNHEY and SVGEGT.

This clone has a single count. V and J are TRBV7-2 and TRBJ2-7, with 10 positions matching TRBD2. The CDR3 spans 14 residues. Per the germline V gene, CDR1 is SGHTA and CDR2 is FQGNSA. V was clipped by 5 bases and J by 4 bases; unmatched bases: 5. CDR3 bases: TGTGCCAGCAGCACTAGCGGGAAAGTTTACGAGCAGTACTTC. This sequence encodes CASSTSGKVYEQYF.

The chain couples TRBV7-2 to TRBJ2-3; 7 nucleotides line up with TRBD2. Germline loops: CDR1 SGHTA, CDR2 FQGNSA. This CDR3 has 15 residues. V shed 0 bases, J shed 2 bases, and the junction held 2 bases outside the gene matches. CDR3 bases: TGTGCCAGCAGCTTAGCGGGAGGGGACACAGATACGCAGTATTTT. Translation: CASSLAGGDTDTQYF.

This clone was picked up one time. This sequence joins TRBV3-1 (or the pseudogene TRBV3-2) and TRBJ2-4, with 12 bases identical to TRBD2. Losses at the gene ends were 1 base for V and 0 bases for J; bases not matched to a gene: 7. CDR3 length: 19 amino acids. In germline, CDR1 is LGHDT, CDR2 YNNKEL (reference sequence). CDR3 nucleotide sequence: TGTGCCAGCAGCCAAGGGACTAGCGGGGTTAGTGGAGCCAAAAACATTCAGTACTTC. It encodes CASSQGTSGVSGAKNIQYF.

The rearrangement joins TRBV11-1 to TRBJ2-7, with D tentatively TRBD1 or TRBD2 (5 bases each). Germline values: CDR1 SGHAT, CDR2 FQDESV (reference sequence). This CDR3 is 16 amino acids long. With 5 bases removed from V and 7 bases from J, the gap between germline ends came to 24 bases. DNA for the CDR3: TGTGCCAGCAGCCTCCGATGGGGCAGCGCTGAGGGGGAGCAGTACTTC. It is translated as CASSLRWGSAEGEQYF. Combining the CDR3 with reference TRBV11-1 and TRBJ2-7 gives the whole variable domain EAEVAQSPRYKITEKSQAVAFWCDPISGHATLYWYRQILGQGPELLVQFQDESVVDDSQLPKDRFSAERLKGVDSTLKIQPAELGDSAMYLCASSLRWGSAEGEQYFGPGTRLTVT.

V is TRBV21-1 and J is TRBJ1-5; TRBD1 was called by the table and not checked on the DNA. TRBV21-1 is a known pseudogene. The CDR3 extends over 17 amino acids. The CDR3: CASSNVLNRGGNQPQHF. CDR3 DNA sequence: TGTGCCAGCAGCAACGTTCTCAACAGGGGTGGCAATCAGCCCCAGCATTTT.

This chain connects TRBV10-1 to TRBJ1-2, with a possible D match to TRBD1 (6 bases). V was cut by 5 bases and J by 3 bases, with 10 bases left in between. CDR3 length: 13 amino acids. Germline CDR1 is WNHNN and CDR2 is SYGVQD (reference sequence). The CDR3 sequence is CASSSGADYGYTF. The CDR3 bases are TGCGCCAGCAGTTCGGGGGCCGACTATGGCTACACCTTC.

The V gene is TRBV19, the J gene TRBJ2-7, with D hard to call. Trimming stripped 2 bases from V and 0 bases from J, with 8 bases between. Germline-derived CDR1 and CDR2 are LNHDA and SQIVND (reference sequence). This CDR3 spans 14 amino acids. The CDR3 DNA sequence: TGTGCCAGTAGTATATTATGGAACTCCTACGAGCAGTACTTC. Protein: CASSILWNSYEQYF.

The J gene is TRBJ1-1, the V gene TRBV7-2; D may be TRBD1 (5 bases). Germline assignment: CDR1 SGHTA and CDR2 FQGNSA. This CDR3 comprises 15 residues. Trimming shortened V by 0 bases and J by 6 bases, and 14 bases separated the two germline ends. In nucleotides, the CDR3 is TGTGCCAGCAGCTTAGCGCTCTCTGGACAATCTGAAGCTTTCTTT. Its protein product is CASSLALSGQSEAFF. Full variable domain (outside the CDR3, taken from reference TRBV7-2 and TRBJ1-1): GAGVSQSPSNKVTEKGKDVELRCDPISGHTALYWYRQSLGQGLEFLIYFQGNSAPDKSGLPSDRFSAERTGGSVSTLTIQRTQQEDSAVYLCASSLALSGQSEAFFGQGTRLTVV.

The V gene is TRBV6-5, the J gene TRBJ2-1; 14 nucleotides line up with TRBD2. In germline, CDR1 is MNHEY, CDR2 SVGAGI. J lost 9 bases, V lost 2 bases, and 3 bases had no gene match. The CDR3 consists of 15 residues. The CDR3, as DNA: TGTGCCAGCAGTTACGGGACTAGCGGGAGTTTTGAGCAGTTCTTC. Protein sequence: CASSYGTSGSFEQFF.

The chain couples TRBV13 to TRBJ2-7; 8 bases are a match to TRBD2. The junction had 15 bases not matched to a gene; V was cut back by 5 bases and J by 0 bases. Germline V gene data show CDR1 as PRHDT and CDR2 as FYEKMQ (reference sequence). The length of the CDR3 is 18 residues. The DNA for the CDR3 is TGTGCCAGCAGCCTTACTGCGGGGGGCCGTAAAATCTCCTACGAGCAGTACTTC. Residues: CASSLTAGGRKISYEQYF.

The chain recombines TRBV5-6 with TRBJ1-1, with a tentative D call TRBD1 (6 bases). Germline V gene lookup returns CDR1 SGHDT and CDR2 YYEEEE. Trimming took 6 bases from V and 3 from J, leaving 24 bases between them. CDR3 length equals 17 residues. Written as DNA, the CDR3 is TGTGCCAGCACCGAAGCCCCGGGGTGGGGGGCGGACACTGAAGCTTTCTTT. This encodes CASTEAPGWGADTEAFF.

J is TRBJ1-2 and V is TRBV9; a weak D match, TRBD1 (6 bases). The V end was cut by 0 bases, the J end by 6 bases, with 9 bases between. The CDR3 covers 13 residues. Germline CDR1 is SGDLS and CDR2 is YYNGEE. CDR3 sequence: CASSVEGEDGYTF. DNA of the CDR3: TGTGCCAGCAGCGTAGAGGGGGAGGATGGCTACACCTTC.

As DNA, the CDR3 is TGTGCCATCGGGCCCGGGGACGGGACCCAGCAGTTCTTC. It yields the protein CAIGPGDGTQQFF. This rearrangement joins TRBV10-3 to TRBJ2-1, with D possibly called TRBD1 or TRBD2 (5 bases each). The CDR3 is 13 amino acids. Looked up from germline, CDR1 is ENHRY and CDR2 is SYGVKD. V was trimmed by 8 bases and J by 11 bases, leaving 19 bases between them.

The CDR3 DNA reads as TGTGCCAGCAGCATAAAGGACAGGAGCTATGGCTACACCTTC. This codes for CASSIKDRSYGYTF. The V and J genes are TRBV9 and TRBJ1-2; 7 nucleotides agree with TRBD1. Germline-derived CDR1 and CDR2 are SGDLS and YYNGEE. The length of the CDR3 is 14 residues. Germline trimming cut 4 bases from V and 4 bases from J; bases unmatched to any gene: 7.

The chain is built from TRBV7-2 and TRBJ1-2, with 7 bases aligning to TRBD1. The CDR3 runs 16 residues. J lost 2 bases, V lost 0 bases, and 6 bases had no gene match. Germline loops: CDR1 SGHTA, CDR2 FQGNSA. Written as DNA, the CDR3 is TGTGCCAGCAGCTTAGCTAGGGACAGTGCCAACTATGGCTACACCTTC. This sequence encodes CASSLARDSANYGYTF.

The chain carries TRBV28 and TRBJ2-3; 9 bases are a match to TRBD2. V lost 1 base, J lost 0 bases, and 8 bases stayed unmatched. The germline CDR1 and CDR2 sequences are MDHEN and SYDVKM. This CDR3 region has 18 residues. In DNA form, the CDR3 reads TGTGCCAGCAGTTTATTTCGGCTAGCGGGGATGAGCACAGATACGCAGTATTTT. Amino acids: CASSLFRLAGMSTDTQYF.

This chain connects TRBV6-2 or TRBV6-3 to TRBJ2-6; TRBD2 is a possible D gene (6 bases). This CDR3 is 17 amino acids long. Germline V gene data show CDR1 as MNHEY and CDR2 as SVGEGT. V was cut by 4 bases and J by 0 bases, with 13 bases left in between. The CDR3 nucleotides are TGTGCCAGCAGTTTGTGGGGGGAGCTCTCTGGGGCCAACGTCCTGACTTTC. It encodes CASSLWGELSGANVLTF.

The gene calls are TRBV12-3 or TRBV12-4 and TRBJ1-2; D is uncertain. Between the trimmed V and J ends, which lost 3 bases and 2 bases, there was a span of 7 bases. CDR3 length: 13 residues. The CDR3: CASSFRRNYGYTF. CDR3 in DNA: TGTGCCAGCAGTTTTAGGAGAAACTATGGCTACACCTTC.